This TCR beta chain was retrieved from a study of graft-versus-host responses after intestinal transplantation. Worth noting for this clone: No antigen is known for it.

Data came from immunoSEQ multiplex PCR; TCRdb stores just in-frame clones and leaves some out. The table shows roughly 110,000 clones, with around 90% occurring only once. Study observations and caveats: Some GvH clones appeared in ileal mucosa or blood before recipient bone marrow.

The V end lost 2 bases, the J end lost 4 bases, and 8 bases lay between the germline ends. Germline-derived CDR1 and CDR2 are MNHNS and SASEGT. The CDR3 covers 13 residues. The sample here was unstimulated CD4+ T cells sorted from spleen or lymph node cells, taken before transplant. The chain uses TRBV6-1 and TRBJ1-2; tentative D call: TRBD1 (6 bases). This receptor was taken from a human donor who was the organ donor for an intestinal transplant. The CDR3: CASSEIGGYGYTF. The CDR3 DNA follows: TGTGCCAGCAGTGAAATAGGGGGCTATGGCTACACCTTC.